What follows are 22 T cell receptor beta chains derived from one specimen sequenced in a study of cytomegalovirus exposure and HLA in healthy donors. PCR employed 60 Vbeta and 13 Jbeta primers. Method: immunoSEQ multiplex PCR; TCRdb's copy keeps in-frame clones and lacks some. This sample has under 150,000 clones, with 70% to 75% found just once. Material: PBMCs. These receptors were collected from a human donor in good health.

This chain links TRBV7-9 with TRBJ2-7; 9 nucleotides line up with TRBD1. Germline assignment: CDR1 SEHNR and CDR2 FQNEAQ (reference sequence). The CDR3 covers 14 residues. J lost 3 bases, V lost 5 bases, and 5 bases had no gene match. The CDR3 loop is CASSGRDRVYEQYF. The CDR3, as DNA: TGTGCCAGCAGCGGCCGGGACAGGGTCTACGAGCAGTACTTC.

The chain couples TRBV15 to TRBJ2-7, with TRBD2 identical over 8 bases. This CDR3 has 16 amino acids. Trimming removed 0 bases from V and 4 bases from J; junction bases left unmatched: 8. Germline CDR1 LNHNV, CDR2 YYDKDF (reference sequence). CDR3 in amino acids: CATSRDRSGGQYEQYF. The CDR3 bases are TGTGCCACCAGCAGAGATAGGTCGGGGGGGCAATACGAGCAGTACTTC.

This rearrangement joins TRBV7-3 to TRBJ2-5; D may be TRBD2 (7 bases). Germline-derived CDR1 and CDR2 are SGHTA and FQGTGA. Trimming took 5 bases from V and 5 from J, leaving 18 bases between them. The CDR3 runs to 15 residues. The CDR3 nucleotides read TGTGCCAGCAGCCCTAGAGGGGGGGCCGGGGAGACCCAGTACTTC. It specifies CASSPRGGAGETQYF.

This chain joins TRBV11-2 and TRBJ2-3; maybe TRBD2 (6 bases). Germline CDR1 is SGHAT and CDR2 is FQNNGV. V dropped 2 bases and J dropped 0 bases, with 12 bases sitting between them. The CDR3 consists of 16 residues. The chain's CDR3 is CASSLFDRESTDTQYF. The CDR3 DNA is TGTGCCAGCAGCTTATTTGACCGGGAGAGCACAGATACGCAGTATTTT.

This chain links TRBV2 with TRBJ2-7; a possible D gene is TRBD1 (5 bases). Trimming removed 0 bases from V and 6 bases from J, with 12 bases in between. Germline CDR1 reads SNHLY; CDR2 reads FYNNEI. This CDR3 has 14 amino acids. The CDR3 protein is CASSEAQGSCEQYF. CDR3 nucleotides: TGTGCCAGCAGTGAAGCTCAGGGTTCTTGCGAGCAGTACTTC.

This sequence joins TRBV6-1 and TRBJ2-1, with 11 bases fitting TRBD2. The CDR3 is 14 amino acids. J lost 9 bases, V lost 4 bases, and 5 bases had no gene match. In germline, CDR1 is MNHNS, CDR2 SASEGT. The CDR3 DNA reads TGTGCCAGCAGTGCGAATAGCGGGAGGGGTGAGCAGTTCTTC. It codes for CASSANSGRGEQFF.

The gene calls are TRBV7-3 and TRBJ2-2; D may be TRBD2 (5 bases). The germline gives CDR1 SGHTA, CDR2 FQGTGA. CDR3 size: 15 residues. Deletions cut 0 bases from V and 2 bases from J, with 7 bases between. CDR3 amino acids: CASSLTGRNTGELFF. DNA of the CDR3: TGTGCCAGCAGCTTAACAGGGAGAAACACCGGGGAGCTGTTTTTT.

The chain is built from TRBV7-9 and TRBJ2-7; TRBD2 matches at 10 bases. Germline V lookup: CDR1 SEHNR, CDR2 FQNEAQ (reference sequence). The CDR3 runs to 19 residues. V lost 1 base to trimming and J lost 3 bases; unmatched junction nucleotides: 15. Written as DNA, the CDR3 is TGTGCCAGCAGCTTAGGCACTAGCGGGAACCCCGGGTCGGTCTACGAGCAGTACTTC. Amino acid sequence: CASSLGTSGNPGSVYEQYF.

This chain links TRBV13 with TRBJ2-5; TRBD1 agrees at 7 bases. The DNA end lines up better with TRBJ2-7; the J call may be wrong. The CDR3 is 14 residues long. Looked up from germline, CDR1 is PRHDT and CDR2 is FYEKMQ (reference sequence). The CDR3 DNA reads as TGTGCCAGCAGCTCACAGGGGTTGGCTGCCGAGCAGTACTTC. Its protein product is CASSSQGLAAEQYF.

The rearrangement joins TRBV5-1 to TRBJ2-7; 9 bases are shared with TRBD1. J lost 0 bases, V lost 1 base, and 8 bases had no gene match. CDR3 length equals 17 residues. Germline CDR1 reads SGHRS; CDR2 reads YFSETQ. This CDR3 reads CASSLPHRDRVSYEQYF. In DNA, the CDR3 is TGCGCCAGCAGCTTGCCACACCGGGACAGGGTCTCCTACGAGCAGTACTTC.

This rearrangement joins TRBV4-1 to TRBJ1-1, with 9 bases identical to TRBD1. Germline CDR1 reads MGHRA; CDR2 reads YSYEKL. The V and J ends lost 3 bases and 3 bases, in that order; junction bases with no gene match: 2. CDR3 length: 14 residues. CDR3 nucleotide sequence: TGCGCCAGCAGCCAGGGACAGGGCTACACTGAAGCTTTCTTT. Translated, it gives CASSQGQGYTEAFF.

This clone was recorded once. This chain links TRBV5-1 with TRBJ2-1; possibly TRBD1 for D (6 bases). The germline CDR1 and CDR2 sequences are SGHRS and YFSETQ. The CDR3 has 15 residues. V was trimmed by 2 bases and J by 7 bases, leaving 16 bases between them. CDR3 nucleotides: TGCGCCAGCAGCTTAGGGGCAGGGGCGAGGAATGAGCAGTTCTTC. Its translation: CASSLGAGARNEQFF.

This chain joins TRBV6-5 and TRBJ1-5; 8 bases fit TRBD1. V lost 5 bases to trimming and J lost 9 bases; unmatched junction nucleotides: 3. This CDR3 region has 12 residues. Germline values: CDR1 MNHEY, CDR2 SVGAGI. The CDR3 loop reads CASSQGTGPQHF. The CDR3 coding sequence is TGTGCCAGCAGTCAGGGGACAGGGCCCCAGCATTTT.

This chain uses TRBV6-1 with TRBJ2-1; 7 nucleotides line up with TRBD2. The germline CDR1 and CDR2 sequences are MNHNS and SASEGT. Trimming at V came to 7 bases and at J to 0 bases, leaving 3 bases not matched to a gene. This CDR3 is built from 14 residues. The CDR3, as DNA: TGTGCCAGCACCAGGACTAGCTCCTACAATGAGCAGTTCTTC. Residues: CASTRTSSYNEQFF.

This chain joins TRBV4-2 and TRBJ2-5, with 7 nucleotides matching TRBD1. Germline-derived CDR1 and CDR2 are LGHNA and YNFKEQ. Losses at the gene ends were 0 bases for V and 3 bases for J; bases not matched to a gene: 7. The length of the CDR3 is 16 residues. The CDR3 DNA is TGTGCCAGCAGCCAAGACTTTAAGGGGGCCGAAGAGACCCAGTACTTC. This gives the protein CASSQDFKGAEETQYF.

This clone was counted between two and nine times. The V and J genes are TRBV29-1 and TRBJ1-3; D may be TRBD1 (6 bases). Trimming stripped 7 bases from V and 0 bases from J, with 10 bases between. The CDR3 runs to 13 residues. Germline V lookup: CDR1 SQVTM, CDR2 ANQGSEA. The CDR3 DNA sequence: TGCAGCGGACAGGCTTTCTCTGGAAACACCATATATTTT. Translated: CSGQAFSGNTIYF.

The gene calls are TRBV2 and TRBJ2-1; D gene uncertain. CDR1 is SNHLY, CDR2 FYNNEI, per germline. This CDR3 has 15 amino acids. The V end was cut by 6 bases, the J end by 5 bases, with 17 bases between. The CDR3 protein is CASSSDQSADNEQFF. The CDR3 bases are TGTGCCAGCAGCAGCGACCAAAGCGCGGACAATGAGCAGTTCTTC.

The rearrangement uses TRBV5-1 and TRBJ2-2; weak D call: TRBD1 (5 bases). V lost 6 bases and J lost 0, with 15 bases in between. The CDR3 covers 16 residues. Germline CDR1 SGHRS, CDR2 YFSETQ. Written as DNA, the CDR3 is TGCGCCAGCAAGATGGGGCGACAATCGAACACCGGGGAGCTGTTTTTT. Encoded protein: CASKMGRQSNTGELFF.

The chain combines TRBV5-1 with TRBJ2-3, with 9 positions matching TRBD1. CDR3 length: 15 amino acids. The trim removed 1 base at V and 4 bases at J, leaving 4 bases unmatched. Germline CDR1 SGHRS, CDR2 YFSETQ. The CDR3 DNA follows: TGCGCCAGCAGCTTGTGGACAGGGGCCGCAGATACGCAGTATTTT. It specifies CASSLWTGAADTQYF.

The CDR3 DNA reads TGCGCCAGCAGCCAAGCAGGGGGCAATCAGCCCCAGCATTTT. This encodes CASSQAGGNQPQHF. V is TRBV4-1 and J is TRBJ1-5; maybe TRBD1 (6 bases). CDR3 length: 14 amino acids. Germline loops: CDR1 MGHRA, CDR2 YSYEKL. V was clipped by 1 base and J by 2 bases, with 6 bases between them.

The chain has TRBV29-1 and TRBJ2-1, with D perhaps matching TRBD1 (5 bases). V dropped 6 bases and J dropped 4 bases, with 13 bases sitting between them. CDR3 size: 13 residues. Germline V gives CDR1 SQVTM, CDR2 ANQGSEA. DNA for the CDR3: TGCAGCGTGGAACAGGCCTCTTACAATGAGCAGTTCTTC. This translates into CSVEQASYNEQFF.

A few counts support this clone. An end of the junction does not agree with germline; a read error may underlie this. The chain combines TRBV10-2 with TRBJ2-5; TRBD1 matches at 7 bases. Germline CDR1 and CDR2: WSHSY and SAAADI. The CDR3 has 15 amino acids. The CDR3 DNA reads as TGTGCCAGCAGTGAAGACAGGGCAGGAGGAGAGACCCAGTACTTC. Translation: CASSEDRAGGETQYF.